Listed below are T cell receptor beta chains from one sample, sequenced in a study of blood T cell repertoires in COVID-19. Libraries were prepared by immunoSEQ multiplex PCR; TCRdb keeps only in-frame clonotypes and omits some of them. Here the sample spans more than 150,000 clones, over 70% being singletons. Input material: PBMCs or T cells enriched from blood (not recorded which). Source of these receptors: a man in his 60s who had been exposed to COVID-19. Each CDR3 is given with its conserved first and last residue. Each record gives: D gene, J gene, V gene, clone size, CDR3 DNA, CDR3 protein. The D gene is left open where the match is weak. Part of the rows lack a size; the others show once, few, many or a class for expanded clones.

d_call: TRBD1
j_call: TRBJ2-1
v_call: TRBV5-6
clone_size: NA
cdr3_nt: TGTGCCAGCAGCCGTTACAGGGGTGGGTCCTACAATGAGCAGTTCTTC
cdr3_aa: CASSRYRGGSYNEQFF

d_call: TRBD1
j_call: TRBJ2-3
v_call: TRBV24-1
clone_size: NA
cdr3_nt: TGTGCCACCAGTGACCCTGACAGGGGCCCAGATACGCAGTATTTT
cdr3_aa: CATSDPDRGPDTQYF

d_call: TRBD1
j_call: TRBJ2-1
v_call: TRBV19
clone_size: NA
cdr3_nt: TGTGCCAGTAGTATCGACAGGGGGCGAAATGAGCAGTTCTTC
cdr3_aa: CASSIDRGRNEQFF

d_call: TRBD2
j_call: TRBJ2-1
v_call: TRBV9
clone_size: NA
cdr3_nt: TGTGCCAGCAGCCCCCGGGGGGGTGGTTTGAACAATGAGCAGTTCTTC
cdr3_aa: CASSPRGGGLNNEQFF

d_call: NA
j_call: TRBJ2-6
v_call: TRBV9
clone_size: few
cdr3_nt: TGTGCCAGCACCGAAGACGAGGGTATGGGATTCTCTGGGGCCAACGTCCTGACTTTC
cdr3_aa: CASTEDEGMGFSGANVLTF

d_call: TRBD2
j_call: TRBJ2-1
v_call: TRBV27
clone_size: NA
cdr3_nt: TGTGCCAGCAGTTTAAGGAGGACGGGACGGGAGGGCAATGAGCAGTTCTTC
cdr3_aa: CASSLRRTGREGNEQFF

d_call: NA
j_call: TRBJ2-2
v_call: TRBV5-5
clone_size: NA
cdr3_nt: TGTGCCAGCAGCTTGGATCCGGGAATAGGGGAGCTGTTTTTT
cdr3_aa: CASSLDPGIGELFF

d_call: NA
j_call: TRBJ1-1
v_call: TRBV28
clone_size: once
cdr3_nt: TGTGCCAGCAGTCAGAACACTGAAGCTTTCTTT
cdr3_aa: CASSQNTEAFF

d_call: TRBD1
j_call: TRBJ1-1
v_call: TRBV9
clone_size: NA
cdr3_nt: TGTGCCAGCAGCGTAGGTAGGACAGGGAACACTGAAGCTTTCTTT
cdr3_aa: CASSVGRTGNTEAFF

d_call: NA
j_call: TRBJ1-2
v_call: TRBV4-3
clone_size: NA
cdr3_nt: TGCGCCAGCAGCCAAGATGTACAGTTATATGGCTACACCTTC
cdr3_aa: CASSQDVQLYGYTF